Listed below are T cell receptor beta chains from one sample, sequenced in a study of T cells after yellow fever vaccination. TCRdb called the 5' RACE reads again in MiXCR, with one record for every CDR3 protein. The table shows approximately 550,000 distinct CDR3 sequences, with 15% to 20% occurring only once. This material consisted of PBMCs, taken 15 days after the yellow fever booster vaccination. The receptors here all came from a man between 25 and 39 years old who received the YFV17D yellow fever vaccine. Both conserved end residues are part of each CDR3. The D gene is left open where the match is weak. Only some rows state a clone size, as once, few, many or a class for expanded clones.

>TRBJ2-5|few|TRBD2|TRBV12-3/TRBV12-4
CASSQQGAGQETQYF
TGTGCCAGCAGTCAACAAGGAGCGGGGCAAGAGACCCAGTACTTC
>TRBJ1-2|many|NA|TRBV4-1
CASSQEMDYGYTF
TGCGCCAGCAGCCAAGAGATGGACTATGGCTACACCTTC
>TRBJ2-2|few|NA|TRBV15
CATSRTHGRTGELFF
TGTGCCACCAGCAGAACTCACGGGCGGACCGGGGAGCTGTTTTTT
>TRBJ2-7|few|NA|TRBV5-1
CASSSTGIPTYEQYF
TGCGCCAGCAGCTCCACAGGGATCCCTACCTACGAGCAGTACTTC
>TRBJ2-3|few|TRBD2|TRBV9
CASSVLAGGYTDTQYF
TGTGCCAGCAGCGTATTGGCGGGAGGGTACACAGATACGCAGTATTTT
>TRBJ1-4|few|NA|TRBV19
CASNRERAEKLFF
TGTGCTTCAAACAGGGAACGTGCAGAAAAACTGTTTTTT
>TRBJ2-1|few|NA|TRBV6-2/TRBV6-3
CASSYRGPSRFF
TGTGCCAGCAGTTACAGGGGACCGTCCCGGTTCTTC
>TRBJ2-2|NA|NA|TRBV27
CASTLLGALAGELFF
TGTGCCAGCACTCTACTAGGGGCGCTGGCCGGGGAGCTGTTTTTT
>TRBJ2-1|NA|NA|TRBV5-4
CASSGGPSGANNEQFF
TGTGCCAGCAGCGGGGGACCGTCGGGGGCTAACAATGAGCAGTTCTTC
>TRBJ2-1|few|TRBD1|TRBV7-8
CASSVDRGTYNEQFF
TGTGCCAGCAGCGTGGACAGGGGGACCTACAATGAGCAGTTCTTC
>TRBJ2-1|NA|NA|TRBV10-3
CAISADPLRLGFF
TGTGCCATCAGTGCCGACCCCTTACGGCTAGGGTTCTTC
>TRBJ2-7|few|NA|TRBV12-3/TRBV12-4
CATTSRDRTHEQYF
TGTGCCACCACCAGCCGGGATCGAACCCACGAGCAGTACTTC
>TRBJ1-3|NA|NA|TRBV10-3
CAIKTAFSGNTIYF
TGTGCCATCAAAACAGCCTTCTCTGGAAACACCATATATTTT
>TRBJ2-3|NA|NA|TRBV27
CASSSPSGTDTQYF
TGTGCCAGCAGTTCCCCTAGCGGCACAGATACGCAGTATTTT
>TRBJ1-1|few|TRBD1|TRBV7-2
CASSPGQGFGEAFF
TGTGCCAGCAGTCCGGGACAGGGGTTCGGTGAAGCTTTCTTT
>TRBJ1-1|NA|TRBD1|TRBV19
CASSEGGLNTEAFF
TGTGCCAGTAGCGAAGGGGGCCTGAACACTGAAGCTTTCTTT
>TRBJ2-7|few|NA|TRBV25-1
CASSDLGGEVNEQYF
TGTGCCAGCAGTGACTTAGGAGGGGAGGTAAACGAGCAGTACTTC
>TRBJ1-1|few|NA|TRBV12-3/TRBV12-4
CASSLSTGTEAFF
TGTGCCAGCAGTTTAAGTACGGGCACTGAAGCTTTCTTT
>TRBJ2-5|few|NA|TRBV7-8
CASSLETGPSETQYF
TGTGCCAGCAGCTTAGAAACGGGCCCGAGCGAGACCCAGTACTTC
>TRBJ2-5|NA|NA|TRBV20-1
CSASLADGIGETQYF
TGCAGTGCTTCCCTGGCCGATGGTATCGGTGAGACCCAGTACTTC
>TRBJ2-1|NA|NA|TRBV5-1
CASSSGDSRNEQFF
TGCGCCAGCAGCTCGGGTGACTCACGGAATGAGCAGTTCTTC
>TRBJ1-2|few|TRBD1|TRBV4-3
CASSQDRYRGIYGYTF
TGCGCCAGCAGCCAAGATCGGTACAGGGGCATCTATGGCTACACCTTC
>TRBJ2-1|NA|NA|TRBV29-1
CSVDGGGYNEQFF
TGCAGCGTTGATGGGGGAGGCTACAATGAGCAGTTCTTC
>TRBJ2-7|few|NA|TRBV28
CASRNTGKGHEQYF
TGTGCCAGCAGAAATACAGGGAAGGGGCACGAGCAGTACTTC
>TRBJ2-1|few|TRBD2|TRBV20-1
CSACSPTSGNEQFF
TGCAGTGCTTGTTCCCCAACTAGCGGCAATGAGCAGTTCTTC
>TRBJ2-4|few|NA|TRBV4-3
CASSRNPEGPLAKNIQYF
TGCGCCAGCAGCCGAAATCCGGAGGGACCTCTAGCCAAAAACATTCAGTACTTC
>TRBJ2-3|NA|NA|TRBV20-1
CSANPAQGSYTDTQYF
TGCAGTGCTAATCCCGCGCAGGGAAGTTACACAGATACGCAGTATTTT
>TRBJ2-3|NA|TRBD2|TRBV4-1
CASSQRVTSGSDTQYF
TGCGCCAGCAGCCAGAGGGTTACTAGCGGTTCAGATACGCAGTATTTT
>TRBJ2-6|NA|NA|TRBV21-1
CASSKEDRGSGANVLTF
TGTGCCAGCAGCAAAGAGGACCGGGGCTCTGGGGCCAACGTCCTGACTTTC
>TRBJ2-3|NA|NA|TRBV12-3/TRBV12-4
CASSRRASVTDTQYF
TGTGCCAGCAGCAGGAGGGCCTCTGTCACAGATACGCAGTATTTT
>TRBJ2-1|few|NA|TRBV10-3
CAISGDVLDEQFF
TGTGCCATCAGTGGTGATGTCCTCGATGAGCAGTTCTTC
>TRBJ2-2|few|TRBD1|TRBV10-3
CAIGQANTGELFF
TGTGCCATCGGACAGGCGAACACCGGGGAGCTGTTTTTT
>TRBJ2-1|many|NA|TRBV7-2
CASSSSAYNEQFF
TGTGCCAGCAGCTCTTCTGCGTACAATGAGCAGTTCTTC
>TRBJ2-4|NA|NA|TRBV20-1
CSAIRERVKNIQYF
TGCAGTGCTATTCGGGAGAGAGTCAAAAACATTCAGTACTTC
>TRBJ2-5|few|TRBD1|TRBV5-1
CASSLPGQGPRETQYF
TGCGCCAGCAGCCTTCCGGGACAGGGGCCTCGCGAGACCCAGTACTTC
>TRBJ1-4|once|NA|TRBV7-2
CASIPGPVNEKLFF
TGTGCCAGCATCCCCGGACCTGTTAATGAAAAACTGTTTTTT
>TRBJ2-3|NA|NA|TRBV18
CASSPTRDTTDTQYF
TGTGCCAGCTCACCAACCCGGGACACCACAGATACGCAGTATTTT
>TRBJ2-1|NA|TRBD2|TRBV3-1
CASSQVSGRVQFF
TGTGCCAGCAGCCAAGTAAGCGGGAGAGTGCAGTTCTTC
>TRBJ2-2|NA|TRBD2|TRBV6-2/TRBV6-3
CASRLAPYTGELFF
TGTGCCAGTCGACTAGCGCCTTACACCGGGGAGCTGTTTTTT
>TRBJ2-6|NA|NA|TRBV7-2
CATFPAAGANVLTF
TGTGCCACCTTTCCCGCGGCTGGGGCCAACGTCCTGACTTTC
>TRBJ2-5|many|NA|TRBV27
CASSKQGAETQYF
TGTGCCAGCAGTAAACAGGGTGCGGAGACCCAGTACTTC
>TRBJ2-1|NA|NA|TRBV19
CASTTGVGGFNEQFF
TGTGCCAGTACCACAGGGGTGGGGGGTTTCAATGAGCAGTTCTTC
>TRBJ2-7|NA|NA|TRBV4-3
CASSQDREMTYEQYF
TGCGCCAGCAGCCAAGATCGGGAAATGACCTACGAGCAGTACTTC
>TRBJ2-7|NA|NA|TRBV29-1
CSVDEDEQYF
TGCAGCGTTGACGAGGACGAGCAGTACTTC
>TRBJ2-5|NA|TRBD2|TRBV5-1
CASMSGRSQETQYF
TGCGCCAGCATGAGCGGGAGGTCCCAAGAGACCCAGTACTTC
>TRBJ2-5|few|TRBD2|TRBV11-2
CASSPWTSGDQETQYF
TGTGCCAGCAGCCCCTGGACTAGCGGGGACCAAGAGACCCAGTACTTC
>TRBJ2-1|few|TRBD2|TRBV4-2
CASSPTSGRSSYNEQFF
TGTGCCAGCAGCCCGACTAGCGGAAGAAGCTCCTACAATGAGCAGTTCTTC
>TRBJ2-2|many|NA|TRBV12-3/TRBV12-4
CASRGDTGELFF
TGTGCCAGCCGCGGGGACACCGGGGAGCTGTTTTTT
>TRBJ2-1|NA|TRBD2|TRBV9
CASSVSGTLYNEQFF
TGTGCCAGCAGTGTTAGCGGGACCCTCTACAATGAGCAGTTCTTC
>TRBJ1-5|NA|TRBD1|TRBV20-1
CSAGGQGGQPQHF
TGCAGTGCTGGTGGGCAGGGGGGTCAGCCCCAGCATTTT
>TRBJ2-3|few|NA|TRBV4-3
CASSHGGPDTQYF
TGCGCCAGCAGCCACGGAGGGCCAGATACGCAGTATTTT
>TRBJ2-3|few|TRBD2|TRBV7-2
CASTWTSGSSDTQYF
TGTGCCAGCACTTGGACTAGCGGGAGTTCTGATACGCAGTATTTT
>TRBJ2-1|NA|NA|TRBV12-3/TRBV12-4
CASSPGPHLYNEQFF
TGTGCCAGCAGCCCGGGGCCCCACCTTTACAATGAGCAGTTCTTC
>TRBJ2-5|NA|NA|TRBV14
CASSQDSPLLGETQYF
TGTGCCAGCAGCCAAGACTCACCCCTTCTGGGGGAGACCCAGTACTTC
>TRBJ1-2|NA|TRBD1|TRBV4-3
CASSQSRTGAYGYTF
TGCGCCAGCAGCCAGAGTAGGACAGGGGCCTATGGCTACACCTTC
>TRBJ2-1|few|NA|TRBV5-1
CASSLVEGGSYNEQFF
TGCGCCAGCAGCTTGGTGGAGGGAGGCTCCTACAATGAGCAGTTCTTC
>TRBJ2-5|few|TRBD2|TRBV20-1
CSATGTSGQTQYF
TGCAGTGCTACCGGGACTAGTGGGCAGACCCAGTACTTC
>TRBJ2-5|few|TRBD2|TRBV7-8
CASNYDGGVETQYF
TGTGCCAGCAACTACGACGGGGGGGTGGAGACCCAGTACTTC
>TRBJ2-4|few|NA|TRBV15
CATSRLPPGNIQYF
TGTGCCACCAGCAGACTTCCGCCAGGAAACATTCAGTACTTC
>TRBJ2-1|few|NA|TRBV9
CASSVGPPFGFEQFF
TGTGCCAGCAGCGTAGGTCCGCCATTTGGATTTGAGCAGTTCTTC